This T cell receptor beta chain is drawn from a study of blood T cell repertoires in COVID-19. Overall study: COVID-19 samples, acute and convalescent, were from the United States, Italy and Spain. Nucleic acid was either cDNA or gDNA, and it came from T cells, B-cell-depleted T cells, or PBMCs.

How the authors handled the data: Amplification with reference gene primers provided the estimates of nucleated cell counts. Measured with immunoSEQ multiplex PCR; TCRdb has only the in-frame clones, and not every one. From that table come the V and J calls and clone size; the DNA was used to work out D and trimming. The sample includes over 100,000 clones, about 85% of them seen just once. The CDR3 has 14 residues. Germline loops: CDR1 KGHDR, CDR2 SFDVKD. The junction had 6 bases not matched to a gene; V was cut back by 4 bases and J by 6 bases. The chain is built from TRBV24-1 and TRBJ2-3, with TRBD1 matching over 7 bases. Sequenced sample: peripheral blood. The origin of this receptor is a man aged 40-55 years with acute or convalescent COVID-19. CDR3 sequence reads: CATSDPTGSDTQYF. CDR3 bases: TGTGCCACCAGTGACCCGACAGGGTCGGATACGCAGTATTTT.